The 19 T cell receptor beta chains in this list originate from one sample, sequenced in a study of T-cell reconstitution after alpha-beta-depleted transplantation in children. Unique molecular identifiers were incorporated when the TCRbeta library was constructed. TCRdb re-called the PCR reads with MiXCR, one entry per CDR3 protein. The sample records some 490,000 distinct CDR3 sequences, roughly an eighth being singletons. Material: PBMCs from the stem cell graft donor, obtained from the stem cell graft. The receptors here all came from a human donor who donated a stem cell graft to a child with combined immunodeficiency.

The rearrangement uses TRBV4-3 and TRBJ2-7; 8 bases match TRBD1. Per germline, CDR1 LGHNA and CDR2 YSLEER. CDR3 size: 15 residues. The V segment lost 0 bases and the J segment 7 bases; nucleotides outside the gene matches: 8. CDR3 amino acids: CASSQESGGPFEQYF. The CDR3 DNA is TGCGCCAGCAGCCAAGAATCAGGGGGCCCCTTTGAGCAGTACTTC.

The sample holds a few counts of this clonotype. The rearrangement links TRBV12-3 or TRBV12-4 to TRBJ2-3; TRBD2 agrees at 8 bases. The CDR3 is 15 residues long. V shed 6 bases and J 4 bases; nucleotides not matched to a gene: 9. CDR3 residues: CASRETGGPSDTQYF. The CDR3 DNA sequence: TGTGCCAGCAGGGAGACGGGGGGGCCATCAGATACGCAGTATTTT.

This clonotype was observed at least ten times. This rearrangement joins TRBV12-3 or TRBV12-4 to TRBJ2-1; D is perhaps TRBD2 (5 bases). Deletions cut 3 bases from V and 5 bases from J, with 8 bases between. This CDR3 is built from 13 residues. DNA of the CDR3: TGTGCCAGCAGTTTGAGGACTGACAATGAGCAGTTCTTC. Its protein is CASSLRTDNEQFF.

Many counts were recorded for this clonotype. The rearrangement joins TRBV3-1 to TRBJ2-7, with 7 bases that match TRBD2. Germline-derived CDR1 and CDR2 are LGHDT and YNNKEL (reference sequence). After removal of 4 bases from V and 9 bases from J, the junction contained 15 bases not matched to a gene. The CDR3 length is 15 residues. CDR3 protein: CASSRGFEGGPAQYF. The CDR3 bases are TGTGCCAGCAGCCGGGGGTTTGAGGGAGGGCCAGCGCAGTACTTC.

This chain joins TRBV12-3 or TRBV12-4 and TRBJ1-5, with D unresolved. The V and J ends lost 2 bases and 5 bases respectively, with 7 bases between them. The CDR3 is made up of 13 amino acids. The CDR3 bases are TGTGCCAGCAGTTTATTGGGTGATCAGCCCCAGCATTTT. It codes for CASSLLGDQPQHF.

In the case of this clonotype: At one end the junction does not follow the germline gene, possibly because of a read error. The rearrangement uses TRBV7-3 and TRBJ1-2; D is perhaps TRBD1 (5 bases). The germline V gene encodes CDR1 SGHTA and CDR2 FQGTGA. The CDR3 runs 19 residues. The CDR3 region has the DNA TGTGCCGGCAGCTTATGTGTCGGGGGTGGGTCCGTGGGGGACTATGGCTACACCTTC. Amino acid sequence: CAGSLCVGGGSVGDYGYTF.

This clonotype was detected ten times or more. V gene TRBV25-1 combines with J gene TRBJ2-5; D ambiguous. V lost 8 bases to trimming and J lost 2 bases, with 9 bases between them. Germline V CDR1 and CDR2: MGHDK, SYGVNS. CDR3 size: 12 residues. CDR3 region: CASASHQETQYF. For the CDR3, the DNA is TGTGCCAGCGCAAGCCATCAAGAGACCCAGTACTTC.

This clonotype has just a few counts. The chain couples TRBV18 to TRBJ2-7; 7 positions match TRBD1. The CDR3 contains 15 residues. CDR1 is KGHSH, CDR2 LQKENI, per germline. The junction had 6 bases not matched to a gene; V was cut back by 3 bases and J by 1 base. CDR3 sequence (DNA): TGTGCCAGCTCACCCCTTCAGGGGGAGTCCTACGAGCAGTACTTC. Encoded protein: CASSPLQGESYEQYF.

The chain carries TRBV5-1 and TRBJ2-7; the match to TRBD2 covers 7 bases. The CDR3 covers 16 residues. Germline V gene sequence: CDR1 SGHRS, CDR2 YFSETQ. Trimming took 5 bases from V and 0 from J; bases not matched to a gene: 11. The CDR3 region is CASSPRDTGGSYEQYF. The CDR3 DNA is TGCGCCAGCAGTCCACGAGACACGGGGGGCTCCTACGAGCAGTACTTC.

The V gene is TRBV12-3 or TRBV12-4, the J gene TRBJ1-4; D ambiguous. V shed 3 bases and J shed 8 bases, with 13 bases lying between them. This CDR3 has 14 amino acids. The CDR3 loop is CASSFEGVGEKLFF. In DNA, the CDR3 is TGTGCCAGCAGTTTCGAAGGCGTTGGGGAAAAACTGTTTTTT.

This chain joins TRBV6-2 or TRBV6-3 and TRBJ2-7, with a weak D call TRBD1 (5 bases). V was trimmed by 4 bases and J by 3 bases, leaving 22 bases between them. Germline lookup yields CDR1 MNHEY and CDR2 SVGEGT. This CDR3 is built from 17 residues. In nucleotides, the CDR3 is TGTGCCAGCAGTTCGACCCAAGGACAAGGGGCCCACTACGAGCAGTACTTC. It is translated as CASSSTQGQGAHYEQYF.

The genes are TRBV10-3 and TRBJ2-7, with D possibly matching TRBD2 (5 bases). Germline V gene data show CDR1 as ENHRY and CDR2 as SYGVKD. V shed 4 bases and J shed 1 base, with 11 bases lying between them. This CDR3 contains 14 residues. The CDR3 DNA sequence: TGTGCCATCAGTGTAAGAAGCGGATCCTACGAGCAGTACTTC. It is translated as CAISVRSGSYEQYF.

This clonotype came up many times. The rearrangement joins TRBV12-3 or TRBV12-4 to TRBJ1-6, with D unresolved. V was shortened by 5 bases and J by 7 bases, with 6 bases between the two germline ends. The CDR3 is made up of 12 amino acids. CDR3 DNA sequence: TGTGCCAGCAGTAGGCCGAATTCACCCCTCCACTTT. Its protein is CASSRPNSPLHF.

This clonotype was detected only a few times. The chain carries TRBV6-5 and TRBJ2-7; 8 nucleotides agree with TRBD2. The CDR3 covers 14 residues. Per the germline V gene, CDR1 is MNHEY and CDR2 is SVGAGI. Trimming cost V 0 bases and J 7 bases; bases outside gene matches: 5. CDR3 in DNA: TGTGCCAGCAGTTACTCCAGCGGGAGCTTTGAGCAGTACTTC. Protein: CASSYSSGSFEQYF.

The chain is built from TRBV27 and TRBJ2-5; D remains ambiguous. This CDR3 contains 13 residues. V dropped 3 bases and J dropped 4 bases, with 9 bases sitting between them. Germline V gene sequence: CDR1 MNHEY, CDR2 SMNVEV (reference sequence). The CDR3 is CASSFSPRETQYF. The CDR3 coding sequence is TGTGCCAGCAGTTTCTCCCCAAGAGAGACCCAGTACTTC.

The CDR3 loop reads CSDRVGDTQYF. The CDR3 nucleotides read TGCAGTGACAGGGTAGGAGATACGCAGTATTTT. The rearrangement joins TRBV20-1 to TRBJ2-3; D is possibly TRBD1 (6 bases). The CDR3 runs 11 residues. CDR1 is DFQATT and CDR2 is SNEGSKA in the germline V gene (reference sequence). V shed 7 bases and J shed 5 bases, with 10 bases lying between them.

The genes are TRBV15 and TRBJ1-6; D is undetermined. CDR3 length: 15 residues. Trimming cost V 0 bases and J 6 bases, with 9 bases left between them. The V gene's germline CDR1 is LNHNV and CDR2 YYDKDF (reference sequence). CDR3 sequence reads: CATSRDKGANSPLHF. The CDR3 DNA reads as TGTGCCACCAGCAGAGATAAGGGTGCTAATTCACCCCTCCACTTT.

This clonotype showed up just a few times. The rearrangement links TRBV5-1 to TRBJ1-1; tentatively, D is TRBD1 (5 bases). The CDR3 consists of 14 residues. Germline values: CDR1 SGHRS, CDR2 YFSETQ. V shed 3 bases and J shed 4 bases, with 13 bases lying between them. CDR3: CASSSRDLGTEAFF. CDR3 DNA: TGCGCCAGCAGCTCCAGGGATTTGGGCACTGAAGCTTTCTTT. Full variable domain (rest looked up from reference TRBV5-1 and TRBJ1-1): KAGVTQTPRYLIKTRGQQVTLSCSPISGHRSVSWYQQTPGQGLQFLFEYFSETQRNKGNFPGRFSGRQFSNSRSEMNVSTLELGDSALYLCASSSRDLGTEAFFGQGTRLTVV.

The chain recombines TRBV6-2 or TRBV6-3 with TRBJ2-3; 7 bases agree with TRBD2. The junction had 12 bases not matched to a gene; V was cut back by 6 bases and J by 6 bases. CDR3 length: 15 amino acids. The germline gives CDR1 MNHEY, CDR2 SVGEGT. In nucleotides, the CDR3 is TGTGCCAGCAGCCCTTTCGCGGGAGTCGGGGATACGCAGTATTTT. Protein sequence: CASSPFAGVGDTQYF.